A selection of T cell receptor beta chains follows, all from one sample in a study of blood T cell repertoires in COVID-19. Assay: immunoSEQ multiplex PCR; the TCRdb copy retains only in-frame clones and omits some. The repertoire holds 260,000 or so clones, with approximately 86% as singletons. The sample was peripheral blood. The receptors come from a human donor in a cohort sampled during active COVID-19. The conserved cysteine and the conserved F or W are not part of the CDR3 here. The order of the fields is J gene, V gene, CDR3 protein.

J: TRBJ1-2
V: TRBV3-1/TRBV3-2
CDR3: ASSQTGYGYT

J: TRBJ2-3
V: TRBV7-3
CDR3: ASSRNGLAGVRTDTQY

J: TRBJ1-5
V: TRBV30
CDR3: AWSVGQGSQPQH

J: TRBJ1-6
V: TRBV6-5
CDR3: ASSPRHEVSPLH

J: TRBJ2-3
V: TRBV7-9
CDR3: ASSLPSGREGRDTQY

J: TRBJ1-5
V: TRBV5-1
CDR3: ASSTGGDPPQH

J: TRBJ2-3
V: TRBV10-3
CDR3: AISRDGGVATDTQY

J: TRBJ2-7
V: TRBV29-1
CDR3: SVAVTSSSYEQY

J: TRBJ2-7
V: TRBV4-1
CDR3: ASSQTWGLKGSYEQY

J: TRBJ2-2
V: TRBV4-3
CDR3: ASSHYLPDSNTGELF

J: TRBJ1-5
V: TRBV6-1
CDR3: ASSEARINQPQH

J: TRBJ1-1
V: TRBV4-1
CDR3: ASSQVGQGAINTEAF

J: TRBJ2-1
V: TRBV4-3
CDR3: ASSQELGGGPYNEQF

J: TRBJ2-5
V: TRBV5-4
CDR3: ASRSTGGGETQY

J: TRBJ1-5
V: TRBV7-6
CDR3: ASSTFGTGNNQPQH

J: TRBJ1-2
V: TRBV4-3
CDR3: ASSQDRFQGPYGYT

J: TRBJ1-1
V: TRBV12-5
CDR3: ASGRQGGTTEAF

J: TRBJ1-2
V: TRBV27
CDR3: ASSLSGQGLVYGYT

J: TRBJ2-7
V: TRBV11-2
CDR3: ASSLDIGRGYEQY

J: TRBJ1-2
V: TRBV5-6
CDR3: ASTRDTRYT

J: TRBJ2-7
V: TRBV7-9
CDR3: ASSPDREEQY

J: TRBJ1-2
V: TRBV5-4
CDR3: ASSLFWRGGILGYT

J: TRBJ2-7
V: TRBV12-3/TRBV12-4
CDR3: ASSSGVGYEQY

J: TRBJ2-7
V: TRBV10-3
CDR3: AISEPDRGRDEQY

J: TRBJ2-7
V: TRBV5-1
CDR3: ASRGRESTYEQY

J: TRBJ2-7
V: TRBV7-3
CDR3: ASSHFPGRGEQY

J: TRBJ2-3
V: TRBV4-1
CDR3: ASRQTMVAGGPLEY

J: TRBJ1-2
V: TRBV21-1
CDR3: ASSKQVVVYGYT

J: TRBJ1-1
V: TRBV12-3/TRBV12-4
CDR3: ASSHRVNTEAF

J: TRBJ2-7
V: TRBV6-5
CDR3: ASSYSRGQSYEQY

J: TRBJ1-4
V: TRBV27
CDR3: ASSFAGATNEKLF

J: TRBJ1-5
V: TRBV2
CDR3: ASSEFQGGVQPQH

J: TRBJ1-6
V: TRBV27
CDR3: ASSPGQYNSPLH

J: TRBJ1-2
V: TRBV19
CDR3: ASSIGGRGDYGYT

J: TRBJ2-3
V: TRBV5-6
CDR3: ASSYASGPPDTQY

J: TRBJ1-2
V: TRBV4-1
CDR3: ASSRGQDNYGYT

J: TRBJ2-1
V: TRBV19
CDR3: ASSPPSDEQF

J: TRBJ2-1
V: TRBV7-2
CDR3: ASSFRTGAPYNEQF

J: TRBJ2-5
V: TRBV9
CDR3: ASSRAGTLETQY

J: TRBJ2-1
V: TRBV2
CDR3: ASSSGTGGPNEQF

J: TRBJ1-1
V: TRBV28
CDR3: ASSLVYGTIGTEAF

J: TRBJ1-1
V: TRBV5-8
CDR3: ASSLDGGLNTEAF

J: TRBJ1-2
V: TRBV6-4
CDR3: ASSHGQVNVVGGGYT

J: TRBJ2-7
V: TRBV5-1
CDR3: ASSWGLAGSYEQY

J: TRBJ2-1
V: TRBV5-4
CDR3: ASSRLAGLAGGSSYNEQF

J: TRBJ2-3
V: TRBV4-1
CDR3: ASSQPRGGQGADTQY

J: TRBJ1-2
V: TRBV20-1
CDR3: SASDTGQGYGYT

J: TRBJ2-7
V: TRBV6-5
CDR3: ASSYSSSGSYEQY

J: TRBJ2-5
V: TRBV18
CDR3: ASSPPEGVQETQY

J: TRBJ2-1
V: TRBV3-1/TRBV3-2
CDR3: ASGGLAGDPDSYNEQF

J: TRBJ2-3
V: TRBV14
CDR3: ASSRAGVDTQY

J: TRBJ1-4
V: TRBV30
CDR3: AWMAQGGVGGEKLF

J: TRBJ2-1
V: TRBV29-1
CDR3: SVETGPGYNEQF

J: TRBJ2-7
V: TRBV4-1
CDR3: ASSPHTGQFSYEQY

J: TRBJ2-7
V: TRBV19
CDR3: ASSIAESYEQY

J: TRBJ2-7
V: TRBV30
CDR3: AWVPGQSYEQY

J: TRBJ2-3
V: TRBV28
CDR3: ASSLGQGPDTQY

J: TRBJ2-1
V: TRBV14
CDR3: ASSQGGSGRAGEQF

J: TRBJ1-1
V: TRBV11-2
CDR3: ASSLDLGGRNTEAF

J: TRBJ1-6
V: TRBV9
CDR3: ASSVETQGGSYNSPLH